This T cell receptor (beta chain) was identified during a study of shared clonotypes between healthy human individuals. The germline gives CDR1 MNHEY, CDR2 SMNVEV (reference sequence). V was pared by 6 bases and J by 1 base, with 15 bases between. The CDR3 extends over 16 amino acids. Replicate PCRs run on sorted subsets employed approximately 0.2 ug DNA, approximately 30,000 T cell genomes. The assay was immunoSEQ multiplex PCR, and TCRdb's table has in-frame clones only and misses some. The sample gives 2,100,000 or so clones, more than 90% of which show up once; approximately 0.13% is in the top ten. About this clone itself: The antigen remains unidentified.

Study conclusions and caveats: The researchers took only blood, and tissue repertoires probably look different.

The sequence was collected from a man aged 18 to 29 in good health. J is TRBJ2-2 and V is TRBV27; a weak D match, TRBD1 (5 bases). Sequencing was performed on naive CD4+ T cells sorted from blood. The subset here: CD45RA+ positively selected. CDR3 amino acids: CASSYQRTGNTGELFF. The CDR3 region has the DNA TGTGCCAGCAGCTACCAACGAACAGGGAACACCGGGGAGCTGTTTTTT.